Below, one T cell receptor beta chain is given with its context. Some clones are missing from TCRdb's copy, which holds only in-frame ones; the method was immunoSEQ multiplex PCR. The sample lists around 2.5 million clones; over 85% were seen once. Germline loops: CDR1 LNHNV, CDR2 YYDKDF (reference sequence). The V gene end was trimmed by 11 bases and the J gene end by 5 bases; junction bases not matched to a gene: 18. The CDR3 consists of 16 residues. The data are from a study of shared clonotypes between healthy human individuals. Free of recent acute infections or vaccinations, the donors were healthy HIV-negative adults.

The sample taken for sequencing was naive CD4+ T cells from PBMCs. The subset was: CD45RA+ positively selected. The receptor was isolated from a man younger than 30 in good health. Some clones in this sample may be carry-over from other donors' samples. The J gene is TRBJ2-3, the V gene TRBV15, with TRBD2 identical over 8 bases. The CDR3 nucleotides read TGTGCCTCCACCATTGGTACTAGCGGCCCTGGAGATACGCAGTATTTT. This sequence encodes CASTIGTSGPGDTQYF.